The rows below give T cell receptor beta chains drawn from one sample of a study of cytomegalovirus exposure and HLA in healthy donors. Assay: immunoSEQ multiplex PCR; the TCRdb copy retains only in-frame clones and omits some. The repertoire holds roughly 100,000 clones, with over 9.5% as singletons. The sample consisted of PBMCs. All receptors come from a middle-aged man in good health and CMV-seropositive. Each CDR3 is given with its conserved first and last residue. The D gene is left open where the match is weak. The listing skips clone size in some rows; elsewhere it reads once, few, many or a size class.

CASNDRGAGGADTQYF	TGTGCCAGTAATGACAGGGGGGCGGGAGGCGCAGATACGCAGTATTTT	TRBV19	.	few	TRBJ2-3
CAWTPFGGRRDTEAFF	TGTGCCTGGACTCCCTTTGGAGGCCGGCGCGACACTGAAGCTTTCTTT	TRBV30	.	.	TRBJ1-1
CASSRDGVGGELFF	TGTGCCAGCAGCCGAGACGGGGTGGGCGGGGAGCTGTTTTTT	TRBV28	.	few	TRBJ2-2
CASSGGPYEQYF	TGTGCCAGCAGTGGAGGTCCCTACGAGCAGTACTTC	TRBV2	.	.	TRBJ2-7
CASTQGDGYTF	TGTGCCAGTACCCAGGGCGATGGCTACACCTTC	TRBV19	.	few	TRBJ1-2
CASSWRSSAYNEQFF	TGTGCCAGCAGCTGGAGGTCTTCAGCCTACAATGAGCAGTTCTTC	TRBV5-4	.	few	TRBJ2-1
CAGSEGPYEQYF	TGTGCCGGTTCCGAGGGTCCCTACGAGCAGTACTTC	TRBV11-2	.	.	TRBJ2-7
CASSDPEREGRSDEQYF	TGTGCCAGCAGTGATCCGGAGCGGGAGGGCCGTTCGGACGAGCAGTACTTC	TRBV25-1	TRBD2	few	TRBJ2-7
CASSPWEDTGELFF	TGTGCCAGCAGCCCGTGGGAGGACACCGGGGAGCTGTTTTTT	TRBV7-3	.	few	TRBJ2-2
CASSLGQNTGELFF	TGTGCCAGCAGTTTGGGGCAGAACACCGGGGAGCTGTTTTTT	TRBV27	.	few	TRBJ2-2
CASARQGGNEQYF	TGCGCCAGCGCTAGACAGGGAGGAAACGAGCAGTACTTC	TRBV5-1	.	.	TRBJ2-7
CASSGSINEQYF	TGTGCCAGCAGCGGGAGTATCAACGAGCAGTACTTC	TRBV28	.	few	TRBJ2-7
CASSLGGLGGSYNEQFF	TGTGCCAGCAGCCTAGGAGGGTTGGGGGGATCCTACAATGAGCAGTTCTTC	TRBV7-2	.	.	TRBJ2-1
CAWKGLAGRDTQYF	TGTGCCTGGAAAGGACTAGCGGGAAGAGATACGCAGTATTTT	TRBV30	TRBD2	.	TRBJ2-3
CASSKGGGTYEQYF	TGTGCCAGCAGCAAAGGGGGGGGAACCTACGAGCAGTACTTC	TRBV21-1	.	many	TRBJ2-7
CASSQESGAISYEQYF	TGTGCCAGCAGCCAGGAGAGCGGAGCCATCTCCTACGAGCAGTACTTC	TRBV4-2	.	.	TRBJ2-7
CASSESPQMSNQPQHF	TGCGCCAGCAGTGAGTCCCCACAAATGAGCAATCAGCCCCAGCATTTT	TRBV10-2	.	few	TRBJ1-5
CASSFGSGTLPPLSKNIQYF	TGTGCCAGCAGTTTCGGTAGCGGGACACTGCCCCCCTTATCCAAAAACATTCAGTACTTC	TRBV28	TRBD2	.	TRBJ2-4
CAISESLGNEETQYF	TGTGCCATCAGTGAGTCACTAGGGAACGAAGAGACCCAGTACTTC	TRBV10-3	.	few	TRBJ2-5
CASSQTAKTQYF	TGCGCCAGCAGCCAGACAGCGAAGACCCAGTACTTC	TRBV5-1	.	.	TRBJ2-5
CASSQEGGRAPEQYF	TGCGCCAGCAGCCAAGAGGGCGGGAGGGCCCCCGAGCAGTACTTC	TRBV4-1	TRBD2	few	TRBJ2-7
CASIMNTEAFF	TGTGCCAGCATCATGAACACTGAAGCTTTCTTT	TRBV6-5	.	many	TRBJ1-1
CASSLRGTYEQYF	TGTGCCAGCAGCCTTCGCGGGACCTACGAGCAGTACTTC	TRBV14	.	.	TRBJ2-7
CASSLQSGLDEQYF	TGTGCCAGCAGCCTACAATCGGGACTCGACGAGCAGTACTTC	TRBV7-9	.	.	TRBJ2-7
CASSPRTGGNLEQYF	TGTGCCAGCAGTCCTCGGACAGGGGGGAATCTCGAGCAGTACTTC	TRBV27	TRBD1	few	TRBJ2-7
CASSQLLGASEEQYF	TGTGCCAGCAGTCAGCTCCTAGGGGCGTCTGAGGAGCAGTACTTC	TRBV7-6	.	.	TRBJ2-7
CAWSVRGRAGRADTQYF	TGTGCCTGGAGTGTACGAGGGAGGGCCGGGAGGGCAGATACGCAGTATTTT	TRBV30	TRBD2	few	TRBJ2-3
CATSREAGGVQPQHF	TGTGCCACCAGCAGAGAAGCAGGGGGCGTTCAGCCCCAGCATTTT	TRBV15	TRBD1	few	TRBJ1-5
CASGLLDRGQGNEQFF	TGTGCTAGTGGTTTGCTGGACAGGGGGCAGGGCAATGAGCAGTTCTTC	TRBV12-5	TRBD1	few	TRBJ2-1
CAWSVGTSASYEQYF	TGTGCCTGGAGTGTTGGGACTAGCGCCTCCTACGAGCAGTACTTC	TRBV30	TRBD2	.	TRBJ2-7
CASSQVRGGNQPQHF	TGTGCCAGCAGCCAAGTGCGGGGTGGCAATCAGCCCCAGCATTTT	TRBV4-2	.	few	TRBJ1-5
CASSSASGSHEQYF	TGTGCCAGCAGCTCTGCTAGCGGGAGCCACGAGCAGTACTTC	TRBV11-3	TRBD2	once	TRBJ2-7
CASSSVVGGQETQYF	TGTGCCAGCAGCTCCGTAGTCGGAGGGCAAGAGACCCAGTACTTC	TRBV11-2	.	.	TRBJ2-5
CASSLGPGGTEAFF	TGCGCCAGCAGCCTGGGACCCGGGGGCACTGAAGCTTTCTTT	TRBV5-1	.	.	TRBJ1-1
CASSQLGRESGNTIYF	TGCGCCAGCAGCCAATTAGGTCGGGAATCTGGAAACACCATATATTTT	TRBV4-1	.	.	TRBJ1-3
CASSANFGETQYF	TGTGCCAGCAGCGCAAACTTTGGAGAGACCCAGTACTTC	TRBV9	.	.	TRBJ2-5
CASSRGAGANVLTF	TGTGCCAGCAGTAGGGGTGCCGGGGCCAACGTCCTGACTTTC	TRBV6-4	.	few	TRBJ2-6
CASSEGWGTTSYNEQFF	TGTGCCAGCAGTGAAGGTTGGGGGACTACCTCCTACAATGAGCAGTTCTTC	TRBV2	TRBD2	.	TRBJ2-1
CAVRQGAGELFF	TGTGCCGTACGCCAGGGGGCCGGGGAGCTGTTTTTT	TRBV10-3	TRBD1	.	TRBJ2-2
CASSESGYGYTF	TGTGCCAGCAGTGAATCGGGGTATGGCTACACCTTC	TRBV25-1	.	.	TRBJ1-2
CASRFGGATDTQYF	TGTGCCAGTAGGTTCGGGGGAGCTACAGATACGCAGTATTTT	TRBV19	.	few	TRBJ2-3
CASRDRASSYEQYF	TGTGCCAGCAGGGACAGGGCGAGCTCCTACGAGCAGTACTTC	TRBV6-1	TRBD1	.	TRBJ2-7
CASSFRDSSYNEQFF	TGTGCCAGCAGCTTTAGGGACAGCTCCTACAATGAGCAGTTCTTC	TRBV7-9	TRBD1	.	TRBJ2-1
CASSVGALAGIADTQYF	TGTGCCAGCAGCGTAGGAGCTCTTGCCGGGATTGCAGATACGCAGTATTTT	TRBV9	.	few	TRBJ2-3